This TCR beta chain was documented in a study of TIL therapy for anti-PD-1-resistant metastatic lung cancer. Documented time point: pre-treatment sample, taken before nivolumab and TIL therapy. The libraries were made with immunoSEQ v3. Libraries were prepared by immunoSEQ multiplex PCR; TCRdb keeps only in-frame clonotypes and omits some of them. The data show approximately 45,000 clones, with roughly 85% seen just once and more than 12% held by the top ten. This CDR3 is built from 14 residues. Looked up from germline, CDR1 is SGHTA and CDR2 is FQGTGA. Trimming took 2 bases from V and 5 from J; bases not matched to a gene: 4.

The chain uses TRBV7-3 and TRBJ2-3, with 7 bases fitting TRBD2. This receptor was identified in a man in his 70s with non-small cell lung cancer. The specimen was blood, collected at baseline. The chain's CDR3 is CASSLAGERDTQYF. CDR3 in DNA: TGTGCCAGCAGCTTAGCGGGAGAAAGAGATACGCAGTATTTT.